The following is a T cell receptor (beta chain) sequence with its context. The antigen is undetermined. The CDR3 extends over 18 amino acids. From germline, CDR1 is SGHVS and CDR2 FQNEAQ. After removal of 4 bases from V and 1 base from J, the junction contained 14 bases not matched to a gene. The data were taken from a study of T cell responses to AZD1222 COVID-19 vaccine. Study-level points and caveats: Epitopes outside B.1.351 and B.1.1.7 mutated regions reportedly drew nearly half of spike TCRs. Researchers report vaccine-associated CD4 TCRs spanning spike, with dominance at 160-218 and 743-854. Donors skewed white British and female; clonal diversity was possibly underestimated. Two AZD1222 doses significantly raised spike-specific TCR breadth and depth over controls.

The protocol was immunoSEQ multiplex PCR, while the TCRdb copy is restricted to in-frame clones and leaves out a portion. Among roughly 100,000 clones, around 89% were seen once, and the ten largest hold 2% to 3%. The source of this sequence is an adult in good health. This rearrangement joins TRBV7-8 to TRBJ2-3; the match to TRBD1 covers 7 bases. The specimen was peripheral blood, collected on day 0 of AZD1222 vaccination. The CDR3 region has the DNA TGTGCCAGCAGCTACCCGGGACAGCCCTCTCTTGGCACAGATACGCAGTATTTT. This gives the protein CASSYPGQPSLGTDTQYF.